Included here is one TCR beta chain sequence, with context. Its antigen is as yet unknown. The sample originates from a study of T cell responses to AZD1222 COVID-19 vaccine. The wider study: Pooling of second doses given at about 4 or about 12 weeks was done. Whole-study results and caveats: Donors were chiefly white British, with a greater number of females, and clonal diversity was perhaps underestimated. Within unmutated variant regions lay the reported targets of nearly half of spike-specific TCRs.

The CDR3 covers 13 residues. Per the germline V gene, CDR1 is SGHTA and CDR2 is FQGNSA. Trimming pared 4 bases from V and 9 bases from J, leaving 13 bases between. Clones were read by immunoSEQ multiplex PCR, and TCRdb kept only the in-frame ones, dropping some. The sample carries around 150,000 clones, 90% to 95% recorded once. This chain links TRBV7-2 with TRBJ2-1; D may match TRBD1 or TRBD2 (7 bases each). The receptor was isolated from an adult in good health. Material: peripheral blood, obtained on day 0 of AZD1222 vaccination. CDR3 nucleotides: TGTGCCAGCAGCTATGACAGGGAGGGTGAGCAGTTCTTC. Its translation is CASSYDREGEQFF.